A single T cell receptor (beta chain) is shown here with its context. These data are taken from a study of blood T cell repertoires in COVID-19. The CDR3 is 13 amino acids. With 3 bases removed from V and 8 bases from J, the gap between germline ends came to 10 bases. Using immunoSEQ multiplex PCR, the repertoire was profiled, and TCRdb retains in-frame clones only, with some absent. The table lists fewer than 110,000 clones, 92% of them singletons. The gene calls are TRBV12-3 or TRBV12-4 and TRBJ1-4; D uncertain. This TCR was recovered from a man over 45 with active COVID-19. Source material: peripheral blood. The CDR3 loop is CASSFKGGEKLFF. In DNA form, the CDR3 reads TGTGCCAGCAGTTTCAAGGGAGGAGAAAAACTGTTTTTT.